A selection of T cell receptor beta chains follows, all from one sample in a study of shared clonotypes between healthy human individuals. Libraries were prepared by immunoSEQ multiplex PCR; TCRdb keeps only in-frame clonotypes and omits some of them. The table lists some 2,100,000 clones, 90% to 95% of them singletons, with under 2% in the top ten. Sequencing was carried out using naive CD8+ T cells from PBMCs. The origin of the receptors is a man aged 18 to 30 in good health. Some clones in this sample may be carry-over from other donors' samples. The CDR3 runs from the conserved cysteine through the conserved F or W. The order of the fields is clone size, CDR3 length, J gene, V gene, D gene, CDR3 DNA, CDR3 protein. D genes are given only for firm matches. Rows give clone size only sometimes, using once, few, many, or a class for an expanded clone.

NA	13	TRBJ2-2	TRBV5-4	NA	TGTGCCAGCAGCTTGGGGGCGACCGGGGAGCTGTTTTTT	CASSLGATGELFF
NA	11	TRBJ1-1	TRBV5-1	NA	TGCGCCAGCCGGGTGAACACTGAAGCTTTCTTT	CASRVNTEAFF
NA	13	TRBJ2-7	TRBV6-6	NA	TGTGCCACCTCATTTGGACAGCCCTACGAGCAGTACTTC	CATSFGQPYEQYF
NA	14	TRBJ1-1	TRBV10-3	NA	TGTGCCATCAGCACTTTGGGAGAGAACACTGAAGCTTTCTTT	CAISTLGENTEAFF
NA	16	TRBJ1-2	TRBV4-1	NA	TGCGCCAGCAGCCAAGAGCGCCGGGACACAAACTATGGCTACACCTTC	CASSQERRDTNYGYTF
NA	16	TRBJ1-5	TRBV2	NA	TGTGCCAGCATAGAAACACTGGGAAGGGGCAATCAGCCCCAGCATTTT	CASIETLGRGNQPQHF
NA	15	TRBJ1-1	TRBV7-2	NA	TGTGCCAGCAGCCCCCGAGGGACGATGAACACTGAAGCTTTCTTT	CASSPRGTMNTEAFF
NA	17	TRBJ2-6	TRBV5-1	NA	TGCGCCAGCAGCTTACTACAGGTGTACTCTGGGGCCAACGTCCTGACTTTC	CASSLLQVYSGANVLTF
NA	15	TRBJ2-7	TRBV10-3	NA	TGTGCCATCAGTGAGTCGGCAGGACGAGATTCGGGGCAGTACTTC	CAISESAGRDSGQYF
NA	15	TRBJ2-3	TRBV5-1	TRBD2	TGCGCCAGCAGGGAGCGCGGGAGGATCACAGATACGCAGTATTTT	CASRERGRITDTQYF
NA	13	TRBJ2-7	TRBV27	NA	TGTGCCAGCAGTTTCACCACCCCCTACGAGCAGTACTTC	CASSFTTPYEQYF
once	19	TRBJ2-7	TRBV18	TRBD2	TGTGCCAGCTCACCACCGTCGGGGGTTGCTAGCGGGAGGGTCTACGAGCAGTACTTC	CASSPPSGVASGRVYEQYF
NA	13	TRBJ2-7	TRBV27	NA	TGTGCCAGCAGTTTCGGCGGTACCTACGAGCAGTACTTC	CASSFGGTYEQYF
NA	15	TRBJ1-1	TRBV10-1	NA	TGCGCCAGCGGAACCGGAGGACAGCAAAACACTGAAGCTTTCTTT	CASGTGGQQNTEAFF
NA	14	TRBJ2-7	TRBV28	NA	TGTGCCAGCAGTTTATCCCGCCACTTCTACGAGCAGTACTTC	CASSLSRHFYEQYF
NA	14	TRBJ1-3	TRBV9	NA	TGTGCCAGCAGCGTAGAGGGAACTGGAAACACCATATATTTT	CASSVEGTGNTIYF
NA	15	TRBJ2-2	TRBV30	NA	TGTGCCTGGAGACCCCCCGTCAGAAACACCGGGGAGCTGTTTTTT	CAWRPPVRNTGELFF
NA	15	TRBJ2-1	TRBV2	TRBD2	TGTGCCACCACACCGGGACTAGCGGACGCCTATGAGCAGTTCTTC	CATTPGLADAYEQFF
NA	14	TRBJ2-7	TRBV4-3	NA	TGCGCCAGCAGCCAAGCCCAGGGGATCTACGAGCAGTACTTC	CASSQAQGIYEQYF
NA	16	TRBJ2-7	TRBV9	TRBD1	TGTGCCAGCAGCGCCGCCCGGGACAGGGGAGAAGGGGAGCAGTACTTC	CASSAARDRGEGEQYF
NA	14	TRBJ2-3	TRBV27	TRBD2	TGTGCCAGCAGAAAACTAGCGGGAGTAGATACGCAGTATTTT	CASRKLAGVDTQYF
once	12	TRBJ2-7	TRBV29-1	TRBD1	TGCAGCGTGGTGACAGGGGCCTACGAGCAGTACTTC	CSVVTGAYEQYF
once	16	TRBJ2-2	TRBV4-2	NA	TGTGCCAGCAGCCAGGGTCACACCGAGAACACCGGGGAGCTGTTTTTT	CASSQGHTENTGELFF
NA	15	TRBJ2-7	TRBV7-6	TRBD2	TGTGCCAGCAGCTTAGGGACTAGCGGGATCCACGAGCAGTACTTC	CASSLGTSGIHEQYF
NA	17	TRBJ2-2	TRBV9	TRBD2	TGTGCCAGCAGGCAGGGGCTAGCGGGCCCGAACACCGGGGAGCTGTTTTTT	CASRQGLAGPNTGELFF